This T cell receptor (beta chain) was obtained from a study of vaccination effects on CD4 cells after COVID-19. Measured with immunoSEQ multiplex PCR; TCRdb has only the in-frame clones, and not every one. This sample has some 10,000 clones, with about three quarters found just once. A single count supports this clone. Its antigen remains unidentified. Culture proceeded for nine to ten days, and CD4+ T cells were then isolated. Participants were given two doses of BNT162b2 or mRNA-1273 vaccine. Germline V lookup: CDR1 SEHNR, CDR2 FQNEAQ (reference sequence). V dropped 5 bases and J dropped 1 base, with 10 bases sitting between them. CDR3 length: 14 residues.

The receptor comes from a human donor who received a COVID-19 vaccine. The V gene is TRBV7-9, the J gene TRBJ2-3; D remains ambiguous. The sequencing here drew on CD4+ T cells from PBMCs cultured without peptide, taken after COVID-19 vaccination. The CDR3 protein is CASSPRTRTDTQYF. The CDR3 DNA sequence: TGTGCCAGCAGCCCCCGGACCCGCACAGATACGCAGTATTTT.